This T cell receptor beta chain was obtained from a study of long-term antiretroviral therapy in people with HIV. Study-wide results and caveats: Diversity rose after ART but stayed below transplant donor controls. Older ART regimens were possibly in use when the blood was collected between the mid-2000s and the late 2010s.

V lost 5 bases and J 4 bases, leaving 17 bases between the germline ends. CDR3 length: 15 residues. CDR1 is MNHEY and CDR2 is SVGAGI in the germline V gene. Survey level was the resolution at which the v3.0 immunoSEQ assay ran. Each sample had sequencing targeting roughly 40,000-50,000 T-cell genomes. Clones were read by immunoSEQ multiplex PCR, and TCRdb kept only the in-frame ones, dropping some. The profile covers about 12,000 clones, with around 89% appearing a single time and more than 20% taken by the ten largest. A remark on this clone: The antigen is undetermined.

The starting material was unsorted PBMCs, obtained 2.1 years after starting antiretroviral therapy. The V gene is TRBV6-5, the J gene TRBJ2-5; D assignment may be TRBD1 or TRBD2 (5 bases each). This receptor was obtained from a woman aged 40 to 50 with HIV. The CDR3 reads CASSVGRFSAETQYF. Here the CDR3 DNA reads TGTGCCAGCAGTGTGGGACGGTTCTCGGCAGAGACCCAGTACTTC.